This entry features one T cell receptor (beta chain) sequence. What it binds is not known. V shed 0 bases, J shed 4 bases, and the junction held 9 bases outside the gene matches. The CDR3 extends over 16 amino acids. CDR1 and CDR2 (germline): SGHRS, YFSETQ. The sample belongs to a study of cytomegalovirus exposure and HLA in healthy donors. Across the study: Later, an analysis reported that the 120 or so validation repertoires had used the same platform as the 500 to 800 first-cohort repertoires. Whole-study results and caveats: Many donors carried some public TCRs, although rarity characterized most TCR sequences. The listing of 160 or so TCR beta chains classed them as cytomegalovirus-associated.

The donors were in the 120-subject validation cohort, distinct from the approximately 670-subject first cohort. The repertoire was sequenced with immunoSEQ multiplex PCR; TCRdb's copy has only in-frame clones and lacks some. The profile covers about 110,000 clones, with around 89% appearing a single time and approximately 1.4% taken by the ten largest. Specimen: PBMCs. This chain joins TRBV5-1 and TRBJ2-7; 8 bases align to TRBD2. This receptor was identified in a woman in her 30s in good health and CMV-seropositive. This CDR3 is CASSLEVAGKGYEQYF. In DNA form, the CDR3 reads TGCGCCAGCAGCTTGGAGGTAGCGGGAAAAGGATACGAGCAGTACTTC.